Sequencing of this TCR beta chain was carried out in a study of shared clonotypes between healthy human individuals (dated by TCRdb to 2020 to 2022). Some background on the complete study: A couple of women and a few men aged 18 to 49 years were included in the cohort. Per donor, three plates each were used for CD4 naive and CD4 memory, two for CD8 naive, and one for CD8 memory. The study deeply sequenced blood TCR repertoires of about five healthy adults to estimate repertoire size and the extent of clonotype sharing between individuals. To increase sequencing depth and limit assay-specific biases, different laboratories used diverse techniques to prepare libraries and sequence TCR repertoires. Leukapheresis yielded between about 0.9 and 8.9 billion PBMCs per donor.

The V end gives up 3 bases and the J end 3 bases, leaving 6 bases in the junction not matched to a gene. The CDR1 and CDR2 encoded by the germline V gene are SGHRS and YFSETQ. The CDR3 sequence holds 15 residues, the cysteine and phenylalanine included. Left in the record is the CDR3 DNA by itself, 45 bases read in frame from the first base. Broad study findings and their caveats: Naive subsets generally had larger estimated clonotype richness than memory subsets. Pairwise subsampling indicated that sequencing depth was expected to affect the degree of clonotype sharing among donors. Compared with non-shared clonotypes, clonotypes shared by all four sorted-subset donors had higher generation probabilities. Sampling was restricted to blood, and TCR repertoires in tissue are likely to differ from TCR repertoires in blood. Roughly 5.2% of naive CD4, more than 3% of naive CD8, 2% to 2.5% of memory CD4, and less than 0.45% of memory CD8 clonotypes were shared across four donors. Incomplete sequencing was indicated by rarefaction of sorted-subset datasets, despite the large sequencing depth. Because the study included a small number of donors, the genetic and exposure-history diversity represented was limited.

Using the deep immunoSEQ assay, TCR CDR3 regions were amplified from genomic DNA by multiplex PCR. Extracted genomic DNA from each cell subset was distributed evenly across all wells of several immunoSEQ 96-well plates, and each plate was treated as a replicate. For sorted subsets, each replicate PCR was loaded with roughly 190 ng genomic DNA, equivalent to 30,000 or so T cell genomes. The purified libraries were quantified using a Qubit 3.0 fluorometer, sized with a Bioanalyzer 2100, and then quantified again using the KAPA Library Quantification kit. Every immunoSEQ 96-well plate was sequenced on a dedicated single-read 150-cycle Illumina NextSeq 550 flow cell. Under the source paper's analysis protocol: Because the immunoSEQ output included only junctional sequences and no quality scores, the filtering could not be the same as the filtering used for full-length reads. Sequences were annotated with PyIR, a Python wrapper for IgBLAST v1.9, using IMGT germline references to assign V/J genes and CDR3. Any read was removed if the V/J assignment was weak (E-value above 1e-6), the CDR3 was missing, or the read contained stop codons, out-of-frame junctions, or ambiguous translated residues. A V3J clonotype was defined by an identical inferred V gene, J gene, and CDR3 amino acid sequence. Percentage overlap between repertoires was calculated by dividing the number of shared unique clonotypes by the size of the smaller repertoire. Richness of each repertoire was evaluated using RTK rarefaction, the Chao1 estimator, and Recon v2.1 estimates of unobserved clonotypes. For all TCRbeta clonotypes obtained by the gDNA method from four donors, generation probabilities were computed with OLGA. TCRdb provides this immuneACCESS table in a form limited to in-frame rearrangements. Some clones are lacking; in checked studies, under half of them reflect an unresolved V gene, and why the rest are absent is not known. That table is the source of V, J and clone size, and D and trimming were worked out from the DNA. This sample gives over a million clones in total; around 76% of them show up just once. The ten most abundant clones make up about 1.4% of the sample.

Healthy HIV-negative adults with no recently reported acute infections or vaccinations were included as donors. All donors were Caucasian adults living in Nashville, Tennessee, USA. Magnetic negative selection was used to enrich CD4+ T cells, after which naive cells were positively selected on CD45RA and the negative fraction became the memory subset. Blood was obtained by leukapheresis, after which PBMCs were separated by Ficoll-Histopaque density gradient centrifugation and cryopreserved in liquid nitrogen vapor phase. Purity and quantity of every magnetically sorted T cell population were checked by analytical flow cytometry. Genomic DNA was isolated from each sorted fraction and quantified by UV absorbance on a Nanodrop 2000c. In the case of this clone: The antigen this receptor binds is unknown. Per-base qualities were not stored, and no clone one base away is much larger.

Sample: memory CD4+ T cells sorted from blood. The sample's cell subset or site, from its label and the paper: CD45RA-negative fraction. The chain links TRBV5-1 with TRBJ1-5; a stretch of 7 junction bases matches TRBD1. This TCR was recovered from a man aged 18 to 29 in good health. In nucleotide form, the sequence is TGCGCCAGCAGCTCCACAGGGGCGAACAATCAGCCCCAGCATTTT. Its translation reads: CASSSTGANNQPQHF.